Following are 15 T cell receptor beta chains from one sample sequenced in a study of cytomegalovirus exposure and HLA in healthy donors. PCR involved 60 Vbeta and 13 Jbeta primers. Only in-frame clones appear in the TCRdb table, and some are missing; sequencing was by immunoSEQ multiplex PCR. The sample lists 100,000 to 150,000 clones, around 78% seen once, with around 1.8% in the top ten. The sample comprised PBMCs. These receptor sequences come from a woman in her 50s in good health and CMV-seronegative.

The rearrangement joins TRBV28 to TRBJ1-2; D not resolved. Germline values: CDR1 MDHEN, CDR2 SYDVKM. V was trimmed by 3 bases and J by 8 bases, leaving 10 bases between them. This CDR3 is built from 12 residues. CDR3 nucleotides: TGTGCCAGCAGTTTGGAGGGTTCAGGCTACACCTTC. Amino acid sequence: CASSLEGSGYTF.

The DNA for the CDR3 is TGTGCCACCAGCAGGGGGGGACAGGGGGCAGCCGGGGAGCTGTTTTTT. This sequence encodes CATSRGGQGAAGELFF. The chain employs TRBV15 and TRBJ2-2, with 12 bases lining up with TRBD1. Germline CDR1 is LNHNV and CDR2 is YYDKDF (reference sequence). This CDR3 contains 16 residues. Germline trimming cut 3 bases from V and 6 bases from J; bases unmatched to any gene: 5.

This clone has a handful of counts. The gene calls are TRBV5-4 and TRBJ1-4; D might be TRBD1 (5 bases). Trimming shortened V by 4 bases and J by 8 bases, and 9 bases separated the two germline ends. The CDR3 has 12 residues. Germline V CDR1 and CDR2: SGHNT, YYREEE (reference sequence). As DNA, the CDR3 is TGTGCCAGCAGCCGACAGTCGGAAAAACTGTTTTTT. Its protein is CASSRQSEKLFF.

The chain links TRBV10-3 to TRBJ1-1, with 11 bases that match TRBD1. This CDR3 is 13 amino acids long. The trim removed 6 bases at V and 11 bases at J, leaving 8 bases unmatched. CDR1 ENHRY and CDR2 SYGVKD come from the germline V gene. CDR3 coding DNA: TGTGCCATCAGACCGGACAGGGGGCGGGGTGCTTTCTTT. As protein: CAIRPDRGRGAFF.

This chain joins TRBV5-1 and TRBJ2-1, with TRBD2 matching 7 bases. Germline lookup yields CDR1 SGHRS and CDR2 YFSETQ. The CDR3 consists of 15 residues. Germline trimming cut 0 bases from V and 10 bases from J; bases unmatched to any gene: 10. CDR3 in DNA: TGCGCCAGCAGCTTGGTAGGTCGCGGGGGAGACGAGCAGTTCTTC. It specifies CASSLVGRGGDEQFF.

This chain connects TRBV15 to TRBJ2-7; tentative D call: TRBD2 (5 bases). V was clipped by 3 bases and J by 4 bases, with 10 bases between them. Germline CDR1 is LNHNV and CDR2 is YYDKDF (reference sequence). The length of the CDR3 is 13 residues. CDR3 loop: CATSSGKSYEQYF. The CDR3, as DNA: TGTGCCACCAGCAGCGGGAAATCGTACGAGCAGTACTTC. The whole variable domain, remainder taken from reference TRBV15 and TRBJ2-7, is DAMVIQNPRYQVTQFGKPVTLSCSQTLNHNVMYWYQQKSSQAPKLLFHYYDKDFNNEADTPDNFQSRRPNTSFCFLDIRSPGLGDTAMYLCATSSGKSYEQYFGPGTRLTVT.

This clone has just a few counts. CDR3 in DNA: TGCAGCGTAGATAGGACTAGCGGGCAAGAGACCCAGTACTTC. Translation: CSVDRTSGQETQYF. The genes are TRBV29-1 and TRBJ2-5; TRBD2 matches 11 bases. V shed 6 bases, J shed 2 bases, and the junction held 5 bases outside the gene matches. The CDR3 contains 14 residues. Looked up from germline, CDR1 is SQVTM and CDR2 is ANQGSEA.

This chain joins TRBV7-2 and TRBJ2-7; 8 bases are a match to TRBD1. The CDR3 loop spans 15 amino acids. Trimming removed 6 bases from V and 7 bases from J; junction bases left unmatched: 14. The germline V gene has CDR1 SGHTA and CDR2 FQGNSA. The CDR3: CASSSIQGAIGEQYF. The CDR3 bases are TGTGCCAGCAGTTCTATTCAGGGGGCCATTGGGGAGCAGTACTTC.

J is TRBJ2-7 and V is TRBV19, with 9 nucleotides matching TRBD2. The V gene end was trimmed by 5 bases and the J gene end by 4 bases; junction bases not matched to a gene: 3. From germline, CDR1 is LNHDA and CDR2 SQIVND (reference sequence). The CDR3 extends over 13 amino acids. This CDR3 is CASSGSGGYEQYF. The CDR3 DNA is TGTGCCAGTAGTGGGAGCGGGGGGTACGAGCAGTACTTC. The full variable domain, rest sourced from reference TRBV19 and TRBJ2-7, is DGGITQSPKYLFRKEGQNVTLSCEQNLNHDAMYWYRQDPGQGLRLIYYSQIVNDFQKGDIAEGYSVSREKKESFPLTVTSAQKNPTAFYLCASSGSGGYEQYFGPGTRLTVT.

The rearrangement uses TRBV6-5 and TRBJ2-5; D is ambiguous. Trimming removed 11 bases at V and 2 bases at J, with 18 bases between. The CDR3 loop spans 14 amino acids. The germline V gene has CDR1 MNHEY and CDR2 SVGAGI. The CDR3 sequence is CAVQPAVGQETQYF. CDR3 nucleotide sequence: TGTGCCGTCCAACCGGCGGTTGGGCAAGAGACCCAGTACTTC.

The chain joins TRBV7-9 to TRBJ2-2; 9 positions match TRBD1. This CDR3 spans 16 amino acids. Germline lookup yields CDR1 SEHNR and CDR2 FQNEAQ (reference sequence). Trimming cost V 4 bases and J 6 bases; bases outside gene matches: 9. The CDR3 protein is CASSSTGGETAGELFF. In DNA form, the CDR3 reads TGTGCCAGCAGCTCAACAGGGGGCGAAACGGCCGGGGAGCTGTTTTTT. Looking up the rest from reference TRBV7-9 and TRBJ2-2 gives the full variable domain: DTGVSQNPRHKITKRGQNVTFRCDPISEHNRLYWYRQTLGQGPEFLTYFQNEAQLEKSRLLSDRFSAERPKGSFSTLEIQRTEQGDSAMYLCASSSTGGETAGELFFGEGSRLTVL.

This clone showed up just a few times. The rearrangement joins TRBV7-2 to TRBJ1-1, with a possible D match to TRBD1 (6 bases). Trimming took 4 bases from V and 2 from J, leaving 14 bases between them. CDR3 length equals 15 residues. Germline assignment: CDR1 SGHTA and CDR2 FQGNSA. The CDR3 region is CASSSRQALNTEAFF. As DNA, the CDR3 is TGTGCCAGCAGCTCCCGACAGGCCCTAAACACTGAAGCTTTCTTT.

To note about this clone: Germline and junction disagree at one end, which may indicate a read error. The chain carries TRBV7-9 and TRBJ1-4, with D tentatively TRBD1 (5 bases). Germline CDR1 is SEHNR and CDR2 is FQNEAQ (reference sequence). The CDR3 is 16 residues long. The CDR3 loop is CSSSFSVGGVGEKLFF. CDR3 coding DNA: TGTTCCAGCAGCTTCTCAGTTGGGGGGGTAGGCGAAAAACTGTTTTTT.

This clone is a singleton in its sample. The chain has TRBV6-5 and TRBJ2-7; tentative D call: TRBD2 (6 bases). The CDR3 runs to 14 residues. Germline values: CDR1 MNHEY, CDR2 SVGAGI. V was pared by 4 bases and J by 3 bases, with 13 bases between. The CDR3 is CASSSTGLLYEQYF. CDR3 DNA: TGTGCCAGCAGTTCTACGGGACTCCTCTACGAGCAGTACTTC.

This chain joins TRBV27 and TRBJ1-2, with TRBD1 identical over 7 bases. This CDR3 contains 14 residues. Germline V gives CDR1 MNHEY, CDR2 SMNVEV (reference sequence). V lost 2 bases, J lost 3 bases, and 3 bases stayed unmatched. This CDR3 is CASSLAGGYYGYTF. CDR3 in DNA: TGTGCCAGCAGTTTAGCAGGGGGGTACTATGGCTACACCTTC.